Shown below are 26 T cell receptor beta chains from a single sample sequenced in a study of T-cell memory formation after mild COVID-19. TCRdb recomputed calls from the 5' RACE reads with MiXCR, one row per CDR3 protein. The sample holds around 500,000 distinct CDR3 sequences, 18% seen once. Specimen: PBMCs or a T cell subset sorted from them (not recorded which). The receptors here all came from an adult woman who had mild COVID-19 (a few samples of this study predate the infection). Cell type and time point are not known.

This clonotype was picked up one time. The chain combines TRBV6-5 with TRBJ2-5; the D call may be TRBD1 or TRBD2 (5 bases each). V gave up 6 bases and J gave up 0 bases, with 20 bases separating them. The CDR3 has 17 amino acids. Per the germline V gene, CDR1 is MNHEY and CDR2 is SVGAGI. The CDR3 sequence is CASSSLVGDLYQETQYF. The DNA for the CDR3 is TGTGCCAGCAGCAGTTTGGTCGGGGACCTGTACCAAGAGACCCAGTACTTC.

This clonotype occurred a few times. The chain joins TRBV2 to TRBJ2-2; either TRBD1 or TRBD2 may fit D (6 bases each). This CDR3 spans 16 amino acids. Germline V gene lookup returns CDR1 SNHLY and CDR2 FYNNEI. V lost 7 bases and J 4 bases, leaving 19 bases between the germline ends. CDR3 sequence reads: CASKTGMAGFTGELFF. CDR3 DNA: TGTGCCAGCAAAACAGGGATGGCGGGATTCACCGGGGAGCTGTTTTTT.

Only a few counts were recorded for this clonotype. The chain employs TRBV7-8 and TRBJ2-1; D unclear. CDR1 and CDR2 from the germline V gene are SGHVS and FQNEAQ. The CDR3 sequence is 15 residues long. With 0 bases removed from V and 6 bases from J, the gap between germline ends came to 12 bases. In DNA form, the CDR3 reads TGTGCCAGCAGCTTAGCGCGAATTCCGGGCAATGAGCAGTTCTTC. Translation gives CASSLARIPGNEQFF.

This clonotype was detected ten times or more. The gene calls are TRBV12-3 or TRBV12-4 and TRBJ2-1, with a weak D call TRBD1 (6 bases). The CDR3 is made up of 12 amino acids. With 10 bases removed from V and 4 bases from J, the gap between germline ends came to 11 bases. CDR3 protein: CATSGEYNEQFF. In DNA form, the CDR3 reads TGTGCCACCTCAGGGGAATACAATGAGCAGTTCTTC.

This clonotype was seen at least ten times. One end of the junction does not line up with germline, which may come from a read error. The rearrangement joins TRBV4-3 to TRBJ2-1; the D gene is possibly TRBD2 (5 bases). This CDR3 has 12 amino acids. CDR1 LGHNA and CDR2 YSLEER come from the germline V gene. The CDR3 loop reads CASSRRTDWLIF. In DNA, the CDR3 is TGCGCCAGCAGCCGCCGAACGGACTGGCTGATCTTC.

V usage is TRBV5-1 and J usage is TRBJ2-2; D remains ambiguous. The CDR3 is 15 amino acids. Germline lookup yields CDR1 SGHRS and CDR2 YFSETQ. Trimming removed 1 base from V and 2 bases from J, with 9 bases in between. The CDR3 sequence is CASSLIGINTGELFF. CDR3 DNA sequence: TGCGCCAGCAGCTTGATTGGGATTAACACCGGGGAGCTGTTTTTT.

This clonotype was recorded at least ten times. V gene TRBV7-2 combines with J gene TRBJ2-7, with 7 nucleotides matching TRBD2. The CDR3 totals 13 residues. With V trimmed by 4 bases and J by 3 bases, 3 bases remained unmatched. In germline, CDR1 is SGHTA, CDR2 FQGNSA. The DNA of the CDR3 is TGTGCCAGCAGCTCCGGACTAGTCTACGAGCAGTACTTC. This gives the protein CASSSGLVYEQYF.

This clonotype was seen more than once but under ten times. The rearrangement uses TRBV27 and TRBJ2-3; TRBD2 matches at 12 bases. V was clipped by 4 bases and J by 3 bases; unmatched bases: 11. The germline CDR1 and CDR2 sequences are MNHEY and SMNVEV (reference sequence). This CDR3 is built from 18 residues. The CDR3 is CASSYLDRLAGETDTQYF. The DNA of the CDR3 is TGTGCCAGCAGTTATCTAGACCGACTAGCGGGAGAGACAGATACGCAGTATTTT.

The chain has TRBV4-1 and TRBJ1-6; D not resolved. With 0 bases removed from V and 6 bases from J, the gap between germline ends came to 6 bases. CDR1 is MGHRA and CDR2 is YSYEKL in the germline V gene. The CDR3 consists of 14 residues. CDR3 amino acids: CASSQEGFNSPLHF. CDR3 DNA: TGCGCCAGCAGCCAAGAAGGTTTTAATTCACCCCTCCACTTT.

The rearrangement uses TRBV2 and TRBJ2-2; D unclear. Germline CDR1 reads SNHLY; CDR2 reads FYNNEI. The CDR3 spans 15 residues. V was pared by 4 bases and J by 0 bases, with 9 bases between. CDR3 in amino acids: CASSVGGSNTGELFF. Written as DNA, the CDR3 is TGTGCCAGCAGTGTAGGCGGATCGAACACCGGGGAGCTGTTTTTT.

The chain has TRBV20-1 and TRBJ2-3; 11 positions match TRBD2. With 2 bases clipped from V and 3 bases from J, the junction kept 13 bases outside the gene matches. The CDR3 extends over 18 amino acids. Germline values: CDR1 DFQATT, CDR2 SNEGSKA (reference sequence). CDR3 region: CSARSTFLTSGSTDTQYF. In DNA form, the CDR3 reads TGCAGTGCTAGATCCACCTTTCTTACTAGCGGGAGTACAGATACGCAGTATTTT.

This sequence joins TRBV9 and TRBJ2-7, with TRBD1 identical over 11 bases. Trimming at V came to 3 bases and at J to 2 bases, leaving 10 bases not matched to a gene. Germline V lookup: CDR1 SGDLS, CDR2 YYNGEE. The CDR3 has 17 amino acids. The CDR3 region has the DNA TGTGCCAGCAGCGATCGGGACAGGGGGTTATTAACCTACGAGCAGTACTTC. Protein: CASSDRDRGLLTYEQYF.

This clonotype was seen a single time. The gene calls are TRBV30 and TRBJ1-1; D remains ambiguous. From germline, CDR1 is GTSNPN and CDR2 SVGIG (reference sequence). Trimming took 0 bases from V and 1 from J, leaving 12 bases between them. There are 15 residues in the CDR3. CDR3 region: CAWSVKGRQNTEAFF. CDR3 bases: TGTGCCTGGAGTGTGAAGGGAAGGCAGAACACTGAAGCTTTCTTT.

V gene TRBV20-1 combines with J gene TRBJ1-1; D remains ambiguous. V lost 2 bases and J 1 base, leaving 8 bases between the germline ends. CDR3 size: 13 residues. Germline V gene data show CDR1 as DFQATT and CDR2 as SNEGSKA (reference sequence). The CDR3 sequence is CSARFNTNTEAFF. The CDR3 DNA follows: TGCAGTGCTAGATTCAACACGAACACTGAAGCTTTCTTT.

The chain uses TRBV6-5 and TRBJ2-3, with unresolved D. Germline V lookup: CDR1 MNHEY, CDR2 SVGAGI. V dropped 6 bases and J dropped 0 bases, with 19 bases sitting between them. There are 17 residues in the CDR3. The CDR3 loop is CASSPVGGLTSTDTQYF. The CDR3 DNA reads TGTGCCAGCAGCCCAGTCGGTGGTCTCACTAGCACAGATACGCAGTATTTT.

There are a few counts of this clonotype. In DNA form, the CDR3 reads TGTGCCACCAGCACCGGGTCTTTTACGCAGTATTTT. The encoded protein is CATSTGSFTQYF. The chain combines TRBV15 with TRBJ2-3; D gene ambiguous. V was clipped by 4 bases and J by 8 bases, with 10 bases between them. The CDR3 runs 12 residues. CDR1 is LNHNV and CDR2 is YYDKDF in the germline V gene (reference sequence).

The chain links TRBV5-1 to TRBJ2-2, with D possibly TRBD1 on 6 matching bases. V lost 0 bases and J 7 bases, leaving 13 bases between the germline ends. This CDR3 has 15 residues. CDR1 is SGHRS and CDR2 is YFSETQ in the germline V gene. DNA for the CDR3: TGCGCCAGCAGCTTGGGCAGGGGTATTGGCGGGGAGCTGTTTTTT. Translated, it gives CASSLGRGIGGELFF.

As DNA, the CDR3 is TGCAGTTCCCATATCTACAGAGCCTACGAGCAGTACTTC. This sequence encodes CSSHIYRAYEQYF. The rearrangement links TRBV20-1 to TRBJ2-7; D gene uncertain. The CDR3 is 13 amino acids. Trimming cost V 8 bases and J 2 bases, with 16 bases left between them. Germline V gene sequence: CDR1 DFQATT, CDR2 SNEGSKA (reference sequence).

A few counts support this clonotype. The chain uses TRBV20-1 and TRBJ2-1, with 9 bases that match TRBD1. The CDR3 has 15 residues. V trimming: 5 bases; J trimming: 5 bases; junction bases outside the gene matches: 10. Germline V lookup: CDR1 DFQATT, CDR2 SNEGSKA (reference sequence). DNA of the CDR3: TGCAGTGCTCGTATTCCGGGACAGGGTCACAATGAGCAGTTCTTC. This gives the protein CSARIPGQGHNEQFF.

This clonotype has just a few counts. The chain links TRBV25-1 to TRBJ2-5; TRBD2 matches at 7 bases. The CDR3 is made up of 15 amino acids. Looked up from germline, CDR1 is MGHDK and CDR2 is SYGVNS. Germline trimming cut 1 base from V and 3 bases from J; bases unmatched to any gene: 5. CDR3 DNA sequence: TGTGCCAGCAGTGAATCAGTAGCGGGTAAAGAGACCCAGTACTTC. It specifies CASSESVAGKETQYF.

Ten or more counts support this clonotype. The chain recombines TRBV5-1 with TRBJ2-5, with 7 nucleotides matching TRBD2. J was trimmed by 5 bases and V by 9 bases; bases with no gene match: 13. CDR3 length: 14 residues. Germline V lookup: CDR1 SGHRS, CDR2 YFSETQ. In DNA, the CDR3 is TGCGCCACCGCCCTACTAGCGCCGAGGGAGACCCAGTACTTC. It encodes CATALLAPRETQYF. Variable domain in full (rest from reference TRBV5-1 and TRBJ2-5): KAGVTQTPRYLIKTRGQQVTLSCSPISGHRSVSWYQQTPGQGLQFLFEYFSETQRNKGNFPGRFSGRQFSNSRSEMNVSTLELGDSALYLCATALLAPRETQYFGPGTRLLVL.

The J gene is TRBJ2-3, the V gene TRBV5-1; the D gene is possibly TRBD2 (6 bases). Germline CDR1 reads SGHRS; CDR2 reads YFSETQ. The CDR3 spans 13 residues. Between the trimmed V and J ends, which lost 4 bases and 5 bases, there was a span of 11 bases. CDR3 protein: CASSRGIGDTQYF. The CDR3 DNA reads TGCGCCAGCAGCCGCGGGATTGGAGATACGCAGTATTTT.

V gene TRBV3-1 combines with J gene TRBJ1-4; TRBD1 might be the D (5 bases). Germline V gene data show CDR1 as LGHDT and CDR2 as YNNKEL (reference sequence). This CDR3 region has 15 residues. V dropped 1 base and J dropped 5 bases, with 11 bases sitting between them. The CDR3 here is CASSQGGVANEKLFF. The CDR3 DNA sequence: TGTGCCAGCAGCCAAGGGGGGGTAGCGAATGAAAAACTGTTTTTT.

The CDR3 DNA sequence: TGCGCCAGCAGCCAACCCCGGGACAGGGTCAATGAGCAGTTCTTC. Translated, it gives CASSQPRDRVNEQFF. V is TRBV4-1 and J is TRBJ2-1, with 9 bases fitting TRBD1. In germline, CDR1 is MGHRA, CDR2 YSYEKL. The CDR3 length is 15 residues. J gave up 6 bases and V 2 bases, and 5 bases lay outside the gene matches.

This clonotype turned up a few times. The rearrangement links TRBV7-2 to TRBJ2-2; no clear D gene. The CDR3 contains 13 residues. The germline V and J ends were trimmed by 1 base and 10 bases, with 10 bases remaining between them. Germline CDR1 is SGHTA and CDR2 is FQGNSA. DNA of the CDR3: TGTGCCAGCAGCTTAGAGTTCAGCAAGGAGCTGTTTTTT. Amino acid sequence: CASSLEFSKELFF. Based on the CDR3 plus reference TRBV7-2 and TRBJ2-2, the full variable domain is GAGVSQSPSNKVTEKGKDVELRCDPISGHTALYWYRQSLGQGLEFLIYFQGNSAPDKSGLPSDRFSAERTGGSVSTLTIQRTQQEDSAVYLCASSLEFSKELFFGEGSRLTVL.

In its sample, this clonotype was seen a few times. This CDR3 reads CASSSGTSGRAGYEQYF. The CDR3 DNA is TGCGCCAGCAGCTCGGGGACTAGCGGGAGGGCCGGGTACGAGCAGTACTTC. The chain has TRBV5-1 and TRBJ2-7; 16 bases align to TRBD2. Germline loops: CDR1 SGHRS, CDR2 YFSETQ. CDR3 size: 17 residues. V was pared by 3 bases and J by 4 bases, with 7 bases of the junction left unmatched.